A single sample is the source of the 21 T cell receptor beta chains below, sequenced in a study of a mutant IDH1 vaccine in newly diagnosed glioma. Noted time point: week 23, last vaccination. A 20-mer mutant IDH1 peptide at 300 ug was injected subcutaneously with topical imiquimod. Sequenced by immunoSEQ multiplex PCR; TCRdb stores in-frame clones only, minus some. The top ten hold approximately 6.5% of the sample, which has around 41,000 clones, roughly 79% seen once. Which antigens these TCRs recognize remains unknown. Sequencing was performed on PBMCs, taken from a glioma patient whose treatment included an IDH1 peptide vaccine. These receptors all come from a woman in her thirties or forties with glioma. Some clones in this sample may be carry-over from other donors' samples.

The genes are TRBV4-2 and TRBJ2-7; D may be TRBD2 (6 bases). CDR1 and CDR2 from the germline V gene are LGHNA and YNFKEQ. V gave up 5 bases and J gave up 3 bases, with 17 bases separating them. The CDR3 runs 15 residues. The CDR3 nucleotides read TGTGCCAGCAGCAAAGGGAGGTTGGGTGACTACGAGCAGTACTTC. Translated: CASSKGRLGDYEQYF.

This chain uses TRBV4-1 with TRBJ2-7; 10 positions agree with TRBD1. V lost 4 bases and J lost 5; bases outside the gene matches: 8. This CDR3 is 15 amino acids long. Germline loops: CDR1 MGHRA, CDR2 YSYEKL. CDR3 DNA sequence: TGCGCCAGCAGCCCCCAGACAGGGGGCCCCGACGAGCAGTACTTC. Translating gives CASSPQTGGPDEQYF.

The CDR3 protein is CASSWDRGRVRGYTF. CDR3 DNA: TGTGCCAGCAGCTGGGACAGGGGGCGGGTAAGAGGCTACACCTTC. This sequence joins TRBV2 and TRBJ1-2, with 12 nucleotides matching TRBD1. The CDR3 covers 15 residues. The junction had 10 bases not matched to a gene; V was cut back by 6 bases and J by 8 bases. CDR1 SNHLY and CDR2 FYNNEI come from the germline V gene.

The CDR3 DNA reads TGCAGCGTTGAATGGCAGCGCAGCTATGGCTACACCTTC. Its translation is CSVEWQRSYGYTF. This chain uses TRBV29-1 with TRBJ1-2; D is undetermined. The CDR3 length is 13 residues. Germline V CDR1 and CDR2: SQVTM, ANQGSEA. The V and J ends lost 2 bases and 4 bases respectively, with 11 bases between them.

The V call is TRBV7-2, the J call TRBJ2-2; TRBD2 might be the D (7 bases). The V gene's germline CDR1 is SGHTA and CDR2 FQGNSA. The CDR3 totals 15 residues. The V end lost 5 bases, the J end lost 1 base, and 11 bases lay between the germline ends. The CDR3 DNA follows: TGTGCCAGCAGCCGAGGGGGGGTGAACACCGGGGAGCTGTTTTTT. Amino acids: CASSRGGVNTGELFF.

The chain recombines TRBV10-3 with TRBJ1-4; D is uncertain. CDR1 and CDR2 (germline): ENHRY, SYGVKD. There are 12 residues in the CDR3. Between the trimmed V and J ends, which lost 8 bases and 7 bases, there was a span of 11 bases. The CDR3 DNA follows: TGTGCCATCGGCTTTAACGGTGAAAAACTGTTTTTT. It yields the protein CAIGFNGEKLFF.

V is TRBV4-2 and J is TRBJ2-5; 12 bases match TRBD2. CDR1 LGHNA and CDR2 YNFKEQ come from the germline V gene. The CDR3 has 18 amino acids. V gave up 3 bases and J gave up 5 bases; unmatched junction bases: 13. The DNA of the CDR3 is TGTGCCAGCAGCCAGGGGGAAGGGGGACTAGCGGGCACGGAGACCCAGTACTTC. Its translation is CASSQGEGGLAGTETQYF.

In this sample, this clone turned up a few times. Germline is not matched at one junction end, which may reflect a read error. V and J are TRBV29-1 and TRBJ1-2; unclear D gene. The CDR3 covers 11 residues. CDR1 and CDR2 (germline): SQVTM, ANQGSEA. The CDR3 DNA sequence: TGCAGCGTTGAATTGCGGCGGAGCCTGGCCTTC. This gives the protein CSVELRRSLAF.

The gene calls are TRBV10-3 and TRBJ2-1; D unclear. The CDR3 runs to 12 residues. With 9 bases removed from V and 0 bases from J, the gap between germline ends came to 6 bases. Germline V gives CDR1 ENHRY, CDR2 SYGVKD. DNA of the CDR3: TGTGCCATACGGAGCTCCTACAATGAGCAGTTCTTC. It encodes CAIRSSYNEQFF.

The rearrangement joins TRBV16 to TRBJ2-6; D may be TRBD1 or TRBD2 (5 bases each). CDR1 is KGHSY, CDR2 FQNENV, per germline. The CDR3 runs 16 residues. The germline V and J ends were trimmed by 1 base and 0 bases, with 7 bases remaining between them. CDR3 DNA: TGTGCCAGCAGCCAATTTGGGGGCTCTGGGGCCAACGTCCTGACTTTC. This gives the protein CASSQFGGSGANVLTF.

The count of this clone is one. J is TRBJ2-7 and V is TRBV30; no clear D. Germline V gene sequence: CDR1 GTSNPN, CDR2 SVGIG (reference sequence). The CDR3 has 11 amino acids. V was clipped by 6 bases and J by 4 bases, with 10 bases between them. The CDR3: CACVPLYEQYF. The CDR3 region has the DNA TGTGCCTGTGTCCCCCTTTACGAGCAGTACTTC.

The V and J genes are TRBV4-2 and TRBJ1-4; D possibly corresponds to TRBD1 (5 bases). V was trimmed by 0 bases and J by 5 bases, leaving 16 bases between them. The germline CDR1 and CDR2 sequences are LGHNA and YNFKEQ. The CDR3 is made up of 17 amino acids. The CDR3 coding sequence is TGTGCCAGCAGCCAAGAAGTTTGGGGGTTCGGGAATGAAAAACTGTTTTTT. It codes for CASSQEVWGFGNEKLFF.

CDR3 region: CASSLSPATTEAFF. The CDR3 DNA reads as TGTGCCAGCAGTTTATCGCCAGCGACCACTGAAGCTTTCTTT. V usage is TRBV27 and J usage is TRBJ1-1; D gene uncertain. The CDR3 has 14 amino acids. Deletions cut 0 bases from V and 4 bases from J, with 9 bases between. CDR1 is MNHEY, CDR2 SMNVEV, per germline (reference sequence).

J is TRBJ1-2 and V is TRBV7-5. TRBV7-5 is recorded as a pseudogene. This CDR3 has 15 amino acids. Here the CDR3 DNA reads TGTGTCAGAAGCCCGCTAGGGCGGGGAGCCTATGGCTACACCTTC. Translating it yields CVRSPLGRGAYGYTF.

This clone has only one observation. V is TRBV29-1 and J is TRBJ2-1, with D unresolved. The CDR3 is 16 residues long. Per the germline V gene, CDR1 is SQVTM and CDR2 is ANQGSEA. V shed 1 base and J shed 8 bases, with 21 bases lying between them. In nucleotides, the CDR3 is TGCAGCGTTGAAGGCGGCCGGACGAGTAAAGGTTATGAGCAGTTCTTC. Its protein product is CSVEGGRTSKGYEQFF.

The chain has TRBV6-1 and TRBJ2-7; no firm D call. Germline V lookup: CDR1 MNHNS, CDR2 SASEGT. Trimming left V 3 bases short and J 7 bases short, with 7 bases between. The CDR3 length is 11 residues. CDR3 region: CASSDGREQYF. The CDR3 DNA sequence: TGTGCCAGCAGTGATGGTAGGGAGCAGTACTTC.

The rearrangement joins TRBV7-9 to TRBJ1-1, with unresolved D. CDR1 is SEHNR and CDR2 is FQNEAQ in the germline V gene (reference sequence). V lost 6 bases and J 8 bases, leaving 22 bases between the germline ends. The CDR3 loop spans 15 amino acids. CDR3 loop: CASSQTPLTWVEAFF. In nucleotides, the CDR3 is TGTGCCAGCAGTCAAACCCCTTTGACTTGGGTAGAAGCTTTCTTT.

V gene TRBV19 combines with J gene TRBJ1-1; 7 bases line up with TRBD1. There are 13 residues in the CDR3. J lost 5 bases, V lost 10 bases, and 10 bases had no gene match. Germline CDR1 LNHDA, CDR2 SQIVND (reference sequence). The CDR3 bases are TGTGCCACCCAACAGGGGCGGTATACTGAAGCTTTCTTT. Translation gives CATQQGRYTEAFF.

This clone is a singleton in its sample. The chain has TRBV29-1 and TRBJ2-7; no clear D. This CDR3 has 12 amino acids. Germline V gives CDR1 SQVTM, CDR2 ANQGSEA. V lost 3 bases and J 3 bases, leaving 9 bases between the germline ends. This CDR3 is CSVEGRSYEQYF. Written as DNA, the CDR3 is TGCAGCGTTGAGGGCAGGAGCTACGAGCAGTACTTC.

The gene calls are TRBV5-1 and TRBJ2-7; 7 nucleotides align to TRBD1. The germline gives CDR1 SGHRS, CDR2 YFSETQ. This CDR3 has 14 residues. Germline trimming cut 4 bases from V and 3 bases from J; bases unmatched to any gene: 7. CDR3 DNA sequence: TGCGCCAGCAGCGAGGACAGGTGGAGCTACGAGCAGTACTTC. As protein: CASSEDRWSYEQYF.

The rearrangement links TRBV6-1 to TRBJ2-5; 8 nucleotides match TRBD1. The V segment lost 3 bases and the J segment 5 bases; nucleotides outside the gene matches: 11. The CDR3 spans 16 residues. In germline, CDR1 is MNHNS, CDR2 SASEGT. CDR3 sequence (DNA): TGTGCCAGCAGTGAGTTCGTGCCAGGGGGCTCTGAGACCCAGTACTTC. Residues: CASSEFVPGGSETQYF.